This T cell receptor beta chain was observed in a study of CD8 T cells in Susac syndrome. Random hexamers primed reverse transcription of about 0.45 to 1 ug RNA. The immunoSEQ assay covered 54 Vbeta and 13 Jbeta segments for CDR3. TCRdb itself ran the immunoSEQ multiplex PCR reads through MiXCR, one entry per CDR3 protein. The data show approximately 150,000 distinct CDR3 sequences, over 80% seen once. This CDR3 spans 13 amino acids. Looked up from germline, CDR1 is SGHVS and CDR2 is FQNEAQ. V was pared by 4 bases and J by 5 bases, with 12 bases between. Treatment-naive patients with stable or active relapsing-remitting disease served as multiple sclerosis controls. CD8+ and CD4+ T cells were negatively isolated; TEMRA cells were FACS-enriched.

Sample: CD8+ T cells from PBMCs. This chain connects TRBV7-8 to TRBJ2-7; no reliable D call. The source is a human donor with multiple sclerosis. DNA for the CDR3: TGTGCCAGCAGCTCCCCGATGTACCACGAGCAGTACTTC. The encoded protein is CASSSPMYHEQYF.